This T cell receptor beta chain is drawn from a study of T-cell reconstitution after alpha-beta-depleted transplantation in children. Study results and caveats: Several hundred expanded graft clones reportedly were the source of alpha-beta T cells about two months after transplant. T-cell numbers and diversity one year post-transplant derived largely from freshly generated T cells. Surviving recipient T cells and thymic progenitors underlay high day-60 TCRbeta diversity in some patients.

For TCRbeta, the library was prepared with unique molecular identifiers. MiXCR, run by TCRdb on the PCR reads, gives a single entry per CDR3 protein. The data show a few hundred thousand distinct CDR3 sequences, about 16% seen once. Regarding this clonotype: Its antigen remains unidentified.

The CDR3 contains 18 residues. The germline gives CDR1 LGHNA, CDR2 YSLEER. V was pared by 3 bases and J by 7 bases, with 24 bases between. Material: PBMCs, mostly from graft donor cells, obtained 360 days after TCRalphabeta/CD19-depleted stem cell transplant. This TCR derives from a boy younger than two who had a stem cell transplant for Wiskott-Aldrich syndrome, so the T cells may come from the graft donor. This chain uses TRBV4-3 with TRBJ2-2; no reliable D call. The CDR3 is CASSQDTGPFLRGGELFF. DNA of the CDR3: TGCGCCAGCAGCCAGGATACCGGGCCCTTCCTCCGAGGCGGGGAGCTGTTTTTT.